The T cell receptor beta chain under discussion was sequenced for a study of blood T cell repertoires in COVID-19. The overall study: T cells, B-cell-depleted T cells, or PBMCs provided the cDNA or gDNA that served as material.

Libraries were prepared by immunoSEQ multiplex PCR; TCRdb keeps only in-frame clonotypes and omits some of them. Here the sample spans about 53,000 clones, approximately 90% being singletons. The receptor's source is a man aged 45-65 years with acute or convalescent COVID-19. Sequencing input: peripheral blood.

DNA for the CDR3: TGTGCCAGCGGCCTCCTCGGGGGTCCTAACTATGGCTACACCTTC. Amino acids: CASGLLGGPNYGYTF. The chain is built from TRBV6-5 and TRBJ1-2; maybe TRBD1 (5 bases). Trimming took off 8 bases at V and 0 bases at J, with 16 bases between the two ends. The CDR3 is 15 amino acids. Germline loops: CDR1 MNHEY, CDR2 SVGAGI.